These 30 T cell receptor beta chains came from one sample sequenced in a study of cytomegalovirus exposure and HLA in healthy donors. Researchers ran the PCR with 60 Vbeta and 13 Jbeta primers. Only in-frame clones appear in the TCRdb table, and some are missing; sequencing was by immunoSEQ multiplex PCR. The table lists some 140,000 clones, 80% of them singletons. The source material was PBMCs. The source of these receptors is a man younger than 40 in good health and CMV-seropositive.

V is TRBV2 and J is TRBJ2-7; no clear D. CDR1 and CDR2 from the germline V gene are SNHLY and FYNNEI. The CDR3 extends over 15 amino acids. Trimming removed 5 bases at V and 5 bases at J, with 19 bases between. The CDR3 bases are TGTGCCAGCAGTCCTCCAGATTCCCTCCGGGACGAGCAGTACTTC. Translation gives CASSPPDSLRDEQYF.

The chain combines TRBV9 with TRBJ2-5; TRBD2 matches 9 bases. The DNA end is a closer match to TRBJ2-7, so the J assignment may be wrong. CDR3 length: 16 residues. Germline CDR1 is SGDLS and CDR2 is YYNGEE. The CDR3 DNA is TGTGCCAGCAGCAGAGCCCCTAGCGGGACTCTGGTCGAGCAGTACTTC. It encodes CASSRAPSGTLVEQYF.

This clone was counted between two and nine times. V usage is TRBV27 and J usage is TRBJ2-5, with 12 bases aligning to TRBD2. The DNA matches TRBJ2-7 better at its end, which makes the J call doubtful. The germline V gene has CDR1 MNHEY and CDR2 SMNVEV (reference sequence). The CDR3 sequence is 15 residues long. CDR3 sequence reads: CASSPLLAGGNEQYF. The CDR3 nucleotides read TGTGCCAGCAGTCCGCTACTAGCGGGAGGAAACGAGCAGTACTTC.

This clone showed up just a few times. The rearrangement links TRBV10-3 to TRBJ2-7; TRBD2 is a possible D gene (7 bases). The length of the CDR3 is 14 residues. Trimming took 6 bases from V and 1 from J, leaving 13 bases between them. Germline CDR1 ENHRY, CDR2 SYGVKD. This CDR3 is CAIRERGGSYEQYF. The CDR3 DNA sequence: TGTGCCATCAGGGAGAGGGGGGGGTCCTACGAGCAGTACTTC.

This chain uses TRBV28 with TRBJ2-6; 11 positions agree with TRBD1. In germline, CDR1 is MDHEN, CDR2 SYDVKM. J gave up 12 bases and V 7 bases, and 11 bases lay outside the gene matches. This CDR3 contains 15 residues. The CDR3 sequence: CASNPDRGPSPVLTF. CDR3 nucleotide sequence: TGTGCCAGCAACCCGGACAGGGGGCCCTCTCCCGTCCTGACTTTC.

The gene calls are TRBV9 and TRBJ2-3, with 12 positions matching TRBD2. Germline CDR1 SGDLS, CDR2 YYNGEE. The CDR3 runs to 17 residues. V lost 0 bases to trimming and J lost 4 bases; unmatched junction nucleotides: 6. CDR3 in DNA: TGTGCCAGCAGCGTAGGGGCTAGCGGGAGGGCCGCAGATACGCAGTATTTT. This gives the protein CASSVGASGRAADTQYF.

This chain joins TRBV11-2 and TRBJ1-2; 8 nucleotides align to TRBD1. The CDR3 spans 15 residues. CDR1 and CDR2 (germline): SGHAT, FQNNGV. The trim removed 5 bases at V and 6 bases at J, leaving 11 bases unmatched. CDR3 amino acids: CASSKRPGGAHGYTF. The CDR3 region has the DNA TGTGCCAGCAGCAAGAGACCAGGGGGCGCGCATGGCTACACCTTC.

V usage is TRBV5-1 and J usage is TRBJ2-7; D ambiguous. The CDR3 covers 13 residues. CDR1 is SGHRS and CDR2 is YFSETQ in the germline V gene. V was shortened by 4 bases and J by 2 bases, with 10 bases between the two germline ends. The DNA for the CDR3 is TGCGCCAGCAGCCTGGGTCTTACCTACGAGCAGTACTTC. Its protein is CASSLGLTYEQYF.

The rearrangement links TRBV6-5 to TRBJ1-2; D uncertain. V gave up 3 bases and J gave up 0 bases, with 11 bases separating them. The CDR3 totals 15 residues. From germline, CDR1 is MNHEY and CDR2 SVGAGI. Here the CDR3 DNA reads TGTGCCAGCAGTTATTTGGAGGGTTCTAACTATGGCTACACCTTC. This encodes CASSYLEGSNYGYTF.

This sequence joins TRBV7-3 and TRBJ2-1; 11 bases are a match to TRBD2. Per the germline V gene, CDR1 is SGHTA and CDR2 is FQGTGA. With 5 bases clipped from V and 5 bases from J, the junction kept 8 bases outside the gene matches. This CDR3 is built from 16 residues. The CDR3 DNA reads TGTGCCAGCAGCACCTCTAGCGGGAGGACCGACAATGAGCAGTTCTTC. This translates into CASSTSSGRTDNEQFF.

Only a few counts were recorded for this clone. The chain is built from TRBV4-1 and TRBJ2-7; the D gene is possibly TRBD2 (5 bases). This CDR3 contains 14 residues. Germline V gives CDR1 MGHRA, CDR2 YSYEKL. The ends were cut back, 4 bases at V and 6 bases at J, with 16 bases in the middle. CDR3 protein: CASSPDGPEVEQYF. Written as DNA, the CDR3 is TGCGCCAGCAGCCCCGACGGACCGGAGGTCGAGCAGTACTTC.

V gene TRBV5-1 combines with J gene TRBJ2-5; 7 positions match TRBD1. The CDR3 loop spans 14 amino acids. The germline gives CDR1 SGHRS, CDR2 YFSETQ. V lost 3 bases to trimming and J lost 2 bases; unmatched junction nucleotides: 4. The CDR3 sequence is CASSYGQVQETQYF. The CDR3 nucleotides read TGCGCCAGCAGCTACGGACAGGTACAAGAGACCCAGTACTTC.

DNA for the CDR3: TGTGCCAGCAGTACGACTACCGGTGTGTTAGGGGAGCTGTTTTTT. Protein: CASSTTTGVLGELFF. The chain uses TRBV27 and TRBJ2-2, with D perhaps matching TRBD2 (5 bases). V was pared by 5 bases and J by 8 bases, with 18 bases between. CDR3 size: 15 residues. The germline V gene has CDR1 MNHEY and CDR2 SMNVEV (reference sequence).

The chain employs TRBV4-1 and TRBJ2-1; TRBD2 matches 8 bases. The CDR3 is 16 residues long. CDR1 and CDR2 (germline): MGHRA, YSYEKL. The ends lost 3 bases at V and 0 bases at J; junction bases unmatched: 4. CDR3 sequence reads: CASSQKAGVSYNEQFF. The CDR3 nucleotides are TGCGCCAGCAGCCAGAAAGCGGGAGTCTCCTACAATGAGCAGTTCTTC.

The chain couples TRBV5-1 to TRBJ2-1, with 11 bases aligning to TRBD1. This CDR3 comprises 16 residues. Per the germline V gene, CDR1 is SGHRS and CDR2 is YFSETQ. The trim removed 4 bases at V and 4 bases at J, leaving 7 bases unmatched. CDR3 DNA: TGCGCCAGCAGCGAAGGACAGGGGGCAGGGTACAATGAGCAGTTCTTC. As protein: CASSEGQGAGYNEQFF.

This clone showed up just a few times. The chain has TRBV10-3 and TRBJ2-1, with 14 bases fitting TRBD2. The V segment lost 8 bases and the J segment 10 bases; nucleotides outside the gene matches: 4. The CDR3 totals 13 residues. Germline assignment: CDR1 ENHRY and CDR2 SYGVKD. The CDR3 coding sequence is TGTGCCATCCGGACTAGCGGGAGGAGCGAGCAGTTCTTC. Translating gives CAIRTSGRSEQFF.

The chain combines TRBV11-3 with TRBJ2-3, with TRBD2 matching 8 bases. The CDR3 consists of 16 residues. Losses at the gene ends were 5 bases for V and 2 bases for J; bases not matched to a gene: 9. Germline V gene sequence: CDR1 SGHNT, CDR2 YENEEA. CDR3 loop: CASSVGLASITDTQYF. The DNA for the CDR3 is TGTGCCAGCAGCGTCGGACTAGCCTCCATCACAGATACGCAGTATTTT.

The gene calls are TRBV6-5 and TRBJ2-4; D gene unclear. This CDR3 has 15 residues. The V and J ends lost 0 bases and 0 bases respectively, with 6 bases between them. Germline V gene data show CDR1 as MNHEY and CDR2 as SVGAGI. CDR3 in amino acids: CASSYSGGAKNIQYF. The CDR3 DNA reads TGTGCCAGCAGTTACTCTGGCGGAGCCAAAAACATTCAGTACTTC.

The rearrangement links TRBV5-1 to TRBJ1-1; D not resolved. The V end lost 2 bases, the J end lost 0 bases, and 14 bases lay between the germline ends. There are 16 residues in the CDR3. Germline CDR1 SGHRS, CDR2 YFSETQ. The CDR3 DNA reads TGCGCCAGCAGCTTAGGCGCAGGCGCAATGAACACTGAAGCTTTCTTT. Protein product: CASSLGAGAMNTEAFF.

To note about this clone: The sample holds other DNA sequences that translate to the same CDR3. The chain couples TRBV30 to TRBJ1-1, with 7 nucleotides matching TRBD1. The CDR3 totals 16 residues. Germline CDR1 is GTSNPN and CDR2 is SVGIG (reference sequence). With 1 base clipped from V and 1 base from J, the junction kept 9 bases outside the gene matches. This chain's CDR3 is CAWSATRDSKNTEAFF. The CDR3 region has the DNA TGTGCCTGGAGTGCCACGAGGGACAGTAAGAACACTGAAGCTTTCTTT.

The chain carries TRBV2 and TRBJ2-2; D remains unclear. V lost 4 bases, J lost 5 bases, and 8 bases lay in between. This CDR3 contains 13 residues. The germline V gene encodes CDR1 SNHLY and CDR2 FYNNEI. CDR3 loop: CASSATWTGELFF. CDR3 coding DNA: TGTGCCAGCAGTGCAACATGGACCGGGGAGCTGTTTTTT.

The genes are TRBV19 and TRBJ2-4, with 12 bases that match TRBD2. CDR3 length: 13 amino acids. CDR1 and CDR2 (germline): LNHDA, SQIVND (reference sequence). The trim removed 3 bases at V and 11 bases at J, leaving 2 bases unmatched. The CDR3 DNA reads TGTGCCAGTAGTATGGGACTAGCGGGCGTTCAGTACTTC. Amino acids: CASSMGLAGVQYF. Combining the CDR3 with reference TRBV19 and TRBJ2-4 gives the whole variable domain DGGITQSPKYLFRKEGQNVTLSCEQNLNHDAMYWYRQDPGQGLRLIYYSQIVNDFQKGDIAEGYSVSREKKESFPLTVTSAQKNPTAFYLCASSMGLAGVQYFGAGTRLSVL.

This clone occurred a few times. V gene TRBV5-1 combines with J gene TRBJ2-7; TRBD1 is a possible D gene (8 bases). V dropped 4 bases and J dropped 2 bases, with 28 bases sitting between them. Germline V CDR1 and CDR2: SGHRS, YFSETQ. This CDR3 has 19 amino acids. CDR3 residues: CASSQPDRGGLSRPYEQYF. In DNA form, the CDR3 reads TGCGCCAGCAGCCAACCCGACAGGGGAGGGTTATCCAGGCCCTACGAGCAGTACTTC.

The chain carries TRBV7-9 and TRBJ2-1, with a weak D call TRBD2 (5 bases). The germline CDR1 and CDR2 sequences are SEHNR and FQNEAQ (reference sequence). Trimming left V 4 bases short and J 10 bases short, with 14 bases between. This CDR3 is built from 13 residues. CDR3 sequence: CASSSIVQREQFF. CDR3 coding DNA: TGTGCCAGCAGCTCAATCGTCCAGCGGGAGCAGTTCTTC.

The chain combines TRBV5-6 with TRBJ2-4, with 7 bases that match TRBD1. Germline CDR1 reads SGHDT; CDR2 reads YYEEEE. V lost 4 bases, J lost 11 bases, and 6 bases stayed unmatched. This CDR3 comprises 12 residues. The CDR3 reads CASSEGQYVQYF. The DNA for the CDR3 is TGTGCCAGCAGCGAGGGACAGTATGTTCAGTACTTC.

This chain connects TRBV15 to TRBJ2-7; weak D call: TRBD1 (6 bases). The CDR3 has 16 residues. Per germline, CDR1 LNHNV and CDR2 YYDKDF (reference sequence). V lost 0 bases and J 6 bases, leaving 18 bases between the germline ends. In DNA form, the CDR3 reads TGTGCCACCAGCAGAGAACGTACCTCAACAGGGTCCGAGCAGTACTTC. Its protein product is CATSRERTSTGSEQYF.

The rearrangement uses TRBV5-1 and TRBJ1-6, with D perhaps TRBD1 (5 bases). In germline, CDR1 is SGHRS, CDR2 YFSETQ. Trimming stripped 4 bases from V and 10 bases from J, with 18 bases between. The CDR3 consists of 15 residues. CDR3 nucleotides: TGCGCCAGCAGCCCGGCGGGACGGACGGAGTCACCCCTCCACTTT. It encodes CASSPAGRTESPLHF.

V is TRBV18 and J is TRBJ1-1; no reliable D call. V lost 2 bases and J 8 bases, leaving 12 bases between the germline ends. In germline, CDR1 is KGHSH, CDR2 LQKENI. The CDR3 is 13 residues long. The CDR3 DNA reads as TGTGCCAGCTCACCAGGACTCCTGGGGGAAGCTTTCTTT. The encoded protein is CASSPGLLGEAFF. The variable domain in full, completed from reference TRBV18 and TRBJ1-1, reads NAGVMQNPRHLVRRRGQEARLRCSPMKGHSHVYWYRQLPEEGLKFMVYLQKENIIDESGMPKERFSAEFPKEGPSILRIQQVVRGDSAAYFCASSPGLLGEAFFGQGTRLTVV.

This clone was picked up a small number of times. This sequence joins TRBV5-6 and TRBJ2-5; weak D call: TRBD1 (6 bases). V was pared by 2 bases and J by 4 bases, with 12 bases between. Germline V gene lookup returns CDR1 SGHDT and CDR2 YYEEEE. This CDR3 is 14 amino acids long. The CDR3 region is CASSLLTGRETQYF. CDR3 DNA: TGTGCCAGCAGCTTATTGACAGGACGAGAGACCCAGTACTTC.

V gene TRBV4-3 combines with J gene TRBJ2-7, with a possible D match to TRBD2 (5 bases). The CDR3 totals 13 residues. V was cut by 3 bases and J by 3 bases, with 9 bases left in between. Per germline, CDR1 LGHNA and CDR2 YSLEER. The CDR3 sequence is CASSHPGNYEQYF. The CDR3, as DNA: TGCGCCAGCAGCCACCCCGGGAACTACGAGCAGTACTTC.